Listed below are T cell receptor beta chains from one sample, sequenced in a study of T cell responses to AZD1222 COVID-19 vaccine. Data came from immunoSEQ multiplex PCR; TCRdb stores just in-frame clones and leaves some out. The table shows about 150,000 clones, with 90% occurring only once. The sample was peripheral blood, taken 28 days after the second AZD1222 dose. Receptors originate from an adult who received the AZD1222 COVID-19 vaccine. The CDR3 runs from the conserved cysteine through the conserved F or W. The order of the fields is D gene, V gene, clone size, J gene, CDR3 DNA, CDR3 protein. The D gene is left open where the match is weak. The size entry is marked missing in some rows and otherwise reads once, few, many or a size class.

D: NA
V: TRBV23-1
size: NA
J: TRBJ1-1
DNA: TGCGCCAGCAGTCAATCGTCGACAGCCGACATGAACACTGAAGCTTTCTTT
CDR3: CASSQSSTADMNTEAFF

D: NA
V: TRBV6-5
size: NA
J: TRBJ1-5
DNA: TGTGCCAGCAGTTACTCTAAGAGAGGGAGCAATCAGCCCCAGCATTTT
CDR3: CASSYSKRGSNQPQHF

D: NA
V: TRBV7-9
size: NA
J: TRBJ2-7
DNA: TGTGCCAGCAGCACCTATAAAAGGGACCCCCTAAGCTCCTACGAGCAGTACTTC
CDR3: CASSTYKRDPLSSYEQYF

D: NA
V: TRBV5-1
size: NA
J: TRBJ1-1
DNA: TGCGCCAGCAGCGAGAACACGGCCAGCCCTGAAGCTTTCTTT
CDR3: CASSENTASPEAFF

D: NA
V: TRBV20-1
size: NA
J: TRBJ2-4
DNA: TGCAGTGCTGGTGATAGGGTAGCTTCCAAAAACATTCAGTACTTC
CDR3: CSAGDRVASKNIQYF

D: NA
V: TRBV24-1
size: once
J: TRBJ1-5
DNA: TGTGCCACCATCGGGGTTCATAGCAATCAGCCCCAGCATTTT
CDR3: CATIGVHSNQPQHF

D: NA
V: TRBV12-3/TRBV12-4
size: few
J: TRBJ2-1
DNA: TGTGCCAGCAGCCGGTCGTCGGGTAGTGAGCAGTTCTTC
CDR3: CASSRSSGSEQFF

D: NA
V: TRBV2
size: NA
J: TRBJ1-1
DNA: TGTGCCAGCAGTGAAGCGGTAAAGAACACTGAAGCTTTCTTT
CDR3: CASSEAVKNTEAFF

D: NA
V: TRBV9
size: NA
J: TRBJ2-1
DNA: TGTGCCAGCAGCGTAGGGGTGGGGTCCTACAATCCCCGAAGCTCCTACAATGAGCAGTTCTTC
CDR3: CASSVGVGSYNPRSSYNEQFF

D: NA
V: TRBV12-3/TRBV12-4
size: once
J: TRBJ2-1
DNA: TGTGCCAGCAGCGATAATGAGCAGTTCTTC
CDR3: CASSDNEQFF

D: NA
V: TRBV9
size: NA
J: TRBJ1-5
DNA: TGTGCCAGCAGCCTCCGGGCGGGGGGAACGGAGCCCCAGCATTTT
CDR3: CASSLRAGGTEPQHF

D: TRBD2
V: TRBV25-1
size: NA
J: TRBJ2-3
DNA: TGTGCCAGCAGTGTGGGGGGGGTTGCTAGCGGGACGGGAGATACGCAGTATTTT
CDR3: CASSVGGVASGTGDTQYF

D: TRBD1
V: TRBV19
size: NA
J: TRBJ1-2
DNA: TGTGCCAGTAGTACCGGGACAGGGTTTGGCTACACCTTC
CDR3: CASSTGTGFGYTF

D: NA
V: TRBV6-5
size: NA
J: TRBJ1-6
DNA: TGTGCCAGCAGTTCCGGGATCTATAATTCACCCCTCCACTTT
CDR3: CASSSGIYNSPLHF

D: NA
V: TRBV9
size: NA
J: TRBJ2-7
DNA: TGTGCCAGCAGCGTAGGTTTAGGGACGATCTACGAGCAGTACTTC
CDR3: CASSVGLGTIYEQYF